The sequence of this TCR beta chain was determined in a study of cytomegalovirus exposure and HLA in healthy donors. Study context: Researchers found that approximately 80% of over 350 genotyped donors fell within the Caucasian-associated ancestry cluster. Study-level findings and limits: The authors assumed roughly uniform sequencing depth across donors for presence/absence analyses. Later analysis showed most CMV-associated TCR beta chains appearing HLA-restricted.

13 Jbeta primers and 60 Vbeta primers were used for the PCR. Assay used: immunoSEQ multiplex PCR; TCRdb lists only in-frame clones, some missing. Here the sample spans some 71,000 clones, roughly four fifths being singletons. Germline loops: CDR1 SGHAT, CDR2 FQNNGV. V gave up 5 bases and J gave up 5 bases, with 10 bases separating them. This CDR3 is built from 12 residues. Note on this clone: The antigen is undetermined.

The chain has TRBV11-2 and TRBJ2-7; D uncertain. Sequencing was carried out using PBMCs. This receptor was taken from a woman aged 25 to 39 in good health and CMV-seropositive. CDR3: CASSPYINEQYF. CDR3 nucleotides: TGTGCCAGCAGCCCTTACATCAACGAGCAGTACTTC.